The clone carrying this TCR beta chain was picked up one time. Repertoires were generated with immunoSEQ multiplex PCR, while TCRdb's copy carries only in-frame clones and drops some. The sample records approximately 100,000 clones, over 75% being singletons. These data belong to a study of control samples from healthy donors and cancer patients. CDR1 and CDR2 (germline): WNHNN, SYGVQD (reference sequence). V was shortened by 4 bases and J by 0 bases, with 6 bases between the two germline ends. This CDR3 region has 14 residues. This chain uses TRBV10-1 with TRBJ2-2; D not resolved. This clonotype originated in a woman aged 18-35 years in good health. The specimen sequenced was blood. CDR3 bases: TGCGCCAGCAGTGGGGCAACGAACACCGGGGAGCTGTTTTTT. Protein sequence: CASSGATNTGELFF.